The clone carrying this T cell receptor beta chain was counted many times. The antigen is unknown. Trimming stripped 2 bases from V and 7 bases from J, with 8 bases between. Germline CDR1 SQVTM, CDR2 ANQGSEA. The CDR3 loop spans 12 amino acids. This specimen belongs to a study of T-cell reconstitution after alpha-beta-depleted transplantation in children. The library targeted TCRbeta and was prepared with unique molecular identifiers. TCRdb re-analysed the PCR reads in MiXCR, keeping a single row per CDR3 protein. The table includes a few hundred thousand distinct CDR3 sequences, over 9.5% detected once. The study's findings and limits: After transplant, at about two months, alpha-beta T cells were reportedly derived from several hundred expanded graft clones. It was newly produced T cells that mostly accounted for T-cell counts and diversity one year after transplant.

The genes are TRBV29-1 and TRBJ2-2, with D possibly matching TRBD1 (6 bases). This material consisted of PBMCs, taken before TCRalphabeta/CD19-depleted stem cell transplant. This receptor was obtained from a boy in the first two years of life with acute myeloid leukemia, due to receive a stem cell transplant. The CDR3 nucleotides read TGCAGCGTTGAAACAGGGTTCGGGGAGCTGTTTTTT. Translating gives CSVETGFGELFF.